This entry lists 8 T cell receptor beta chains sequenced from one sample in a study of blood T cell repertoires in COVID-19. TCRdb keeps only in-frame clones here, not all; method: immunoSEQ multiplex PCR. In the table there are some 260,000 clones, about 90% of which are singletons. The source material was PBMCs or T cells enriched from blood (not recorded which). Receptors originate from a woman aged 25 to 39 with acute COVID-19.

V and J are TRBV6-5 and TRBJ2-7, with 7 bases identical to TRBD1. The junction had 5 bases not matched to a gene; V was cut back by 6 bases and J by 3 bases. The CDR3 totals 13 residues. Germline lookup yields CDR1 MNHEY and CDR2 SVGAGI. CDR3 region: CASSLGGLYEQYF. Written as DNA, the CDR3 is TGTGCCAGCAGCTTAGGGGGCCTCTACGAGCAGTACTTC.

V and J are TRBV28 and TRBJ2-7, with D maybe TRBD2 (6 bases). Looked up from germline, CDR1 is MDHEN and CDR2 is SYDVKM. The CDR3 consists of 16 residues. The germline V and J ends were trimmed by 6 bases and 3 bases, with 21 bases remaining between them. The CDR3 protein is CASSLRRDWVNYEQYF. The CDR3 DNA reads TGTGCCAGCAGCTTACGCCGGGACTGGGTTAACTACGAGCAGTACTTC.

In DNA form, the CDR3 reads TGTGCCAGCAGCTTTTTACATCATGGAGGAATAAACATTCAGTACTTC. Its translation is CASSFLHHGGINIQYF. V gene TRBV7-2 combines with J gene TRBJ2-4, with D possibly being TRBD2 (5 bases). CDR1 is SGHTA, CDR2 FQGNSA, per germline. The V end was cut by 3 bases, the J end by 6 bases, with 18 bases between. CDR3 length equals 16 residues.

The V and J genes are TRBV28 and TRBJ1-1; TRBD1 matches 7 bases. Germline V gives CDR1 MDHEN, CDR2 SYDVKM. The CDR3 runs 14 residues. Losses at the gene ends were 5 bases for V and 7 bases for J; bases not matched to a gene: 10. This chain's CDR3 is CASSPPTGSFEAFF. CDR3 nucleotides: TGTGCCAGCAGTCCTCCGACAGGGTCCTTTGAAGCTTTCTTT.

The J gene is TRBJ2-7, the V gene TRBV2, with a tentative D call TRBD2 (5 bases). Germline-derived CDR1 and CDR2 are SNHLY and FYNNEI. The V gene lost 10 bases and the J gene lost 4 bases, with 14 bases spanning the gap. The CDR3 contains 12 residues. The CDR3 region has the DNA TGTGCCACCACCGCCGAGGGATACGAGCAGTACTTC. Translated: CATTAEGYEQYF.

This clone was picked up one time. The chain uses TRBV6-5 and TRBJ2-5, with no clear D. V was shortened by 0 bases and J by 9 bases, with 14 bases between the two germline ends. Germline V gives CDR1 MNHEY, CDR2 SVGAGI. The CDR3 contains 14 residues. The CDR3 DNA sequence: TGTGCCAGCAGTTACTCGATTGCGAATGGAGCCCAGTACTTC. It is translated as CASSYSIANGAQYF.

The chain carries TRBV29-1 and TRBJ2-1, with D possibly matching TRBD2 (5 bases). CDR3 length: 18 residues. Germline CDR1 and CDR2: SQVTM and ANQGSEA. V shed 4 bases and J shed 0 bases, with 22 bases lying between them. The CDR3 spells CSVVSFLRTGSSYNEQFF. As DNA, the CDR3 is TGCAGCGTTGTTTCGTTTTTAAGGACGGGGAGCTCCTACAATGAGCAGTTCTTC.

The J gene is TRBJ2-7, the V gene TRBV18; possibly TRBD2 for D (6 bases). The CDR3 covers 17 residues. The germline CDR1 and CDR2 sequences are KGHSH and LQKENI. Trimming cost V 6 bases and J 2 bases, with 23 bases left between them. The CDR3 loop is CASSGLNIQLGPYEQYF. The DNA for the CDR3 is TGTGCCAGCTCGGGACTCAATATCCAACTTGGTCCCTACGAGCAGTACTTC.